This TCR beta chain appears in the sequencing data of a study of T cells in Graves' hyperthyroidism and ophthalmopathy. Regarding the study as a whole: Ophthalmopathy was model-predicted a median roughly 6.5 months pre-onset.

If no ophthalmopathy progression occurred within 18 months, Graves' hyperthyroidism was stable. Criteria for exclusion of patients were uncontrolled infection, other autoimmune disease, pregnancy or lactation. Diagnosis rested on symptoms, serum thyroxine and TRAb, thyroid ultrasound, and orbital computed tomography. This CDR3 spans 14 amino acids. There were TCR beta CDR3 regions amplified from RNA transcripts. Using the HTBI primer set, a first-round RT-PCR was run on the TCR CDR3. Each CDR3 protein gets one entry after TCRdb re-called the multiplex PCR reads with MiXCR. The profile shows around 690,000 distinct CDR3 sequences, 15% to 20% of them singletons. With regard to this clonotype: The antigen remains unidentified. A much larger clonotype is one base distant, so this may be a read error.

The receptor's source is a middle-aged man with Graves' hyperthyroidism. The specimen was blood. The chain has TRBV12-3 or TRBV12-4 and TRBJ2-1; D is uncertain. CDR3 DNA sequence: TGTACCAGCAGTTTAGCATTACCCTACAATGAGCAGTTCTTC. Protein product: CTSSLALPYNEQFF.